The entry below describes one T cell receptor beta chain. The data derive from a study of blood T cell repertoires in COVID-19. CDR1 is SGHTA, CDR2 FQGNSA, per germline. Between the trimmed V and J ends, which lost 5 bases and 4 bases, there was a span of 14 bases. CDR3 size: 14 residues. Some clones are missing from TCRdb's copy, which holds only in-frame ones; the method was immunoSEQ multiplex PCR. The sample holds roughly 80,000 clones, around 90% seen once. This receptor was taken from a woman older than 75 with active or convalescent COVID-19. J is TRBJ1-1 and V is TRBV7-2; perhaps TRBD1 as D (6 bases). The sample comprised peripheral blood. CDR3 DNA sequence: TGTGCCAGCAGCCTCGGACAGCCACTCACTGAAGCTTTCTTT. Encoded protein: CASSLGQPLTEAFF.